Given below is one TCR beta chain in context. TCRdb keeps only in-frame clones here, not all; method: immunoSEQ multiplex PCR. This table holds around 120,000 clones, 70% to 85% found once. The source of the sample is a study of blood T cell repertoires in COVID-19. Study as a whole: T cells, B-cell-depleted T cells, or PBMCs supplied cDNA or gDNA.

CDR3 length equals 15 residues. Germline CDR1 is SGDLS and CDR2 is YYNGEE. V was shortened by 0 bases and J by 3 bases, with 10 bases between the two germline ends. The sample comprised peripheral blood. The rearrangement links TRBV9 to TRBJ2-1, with D perhaps TRBD1 (7 bases). The clonotype was recovered from a man between 65 and 85 years old with active or convalescent COVID-19. This chain's CDR3 is CASSVGQGGYNEQFF. In nucleotides, the CDR3 is TGTGCCAGCAGCGTAGGCCAGGGGGGCTACAATGAGCAGTTCTTC. The full variable domain, with the rest looked up from reference TRBV9 and TRBJ2-1, is DSGVTQTPKHLITATGQRVTLRCSPRSGDLSVYWYQQSLDQGLQFLIQYYNGEERAKGNILERFSAQQFPDLHSELNLSSLELGDSALYFCASSVGQGGYNEQFFGPGTRLTVL.